This T cell receptor (beta chain) was recovered during a study of shared clonotypes between healthy human individuals. Study overall: The plates for each donor numbered three CD4 naive, three CD4 memory, two CD8 naive and one CD8 memory. Study-level points and caveats: Sampling covered nothing but blood. Tissue TCR repertoires likely differ from those found in blood. The sharing of approximately 5.1% of naive CD4 clonotypes was seen across a handful of donors. Even with large depth, rarefaction showed that sorted-subset sequencing was incomplete.

Sequencing was performed with immunoSEQ multiplex PCR; in TCRdb, only in-frame clones are kept and a portion is missing. Counted here are over a million clones, 95% to 97% occurring once; the ten biggest clones make up roughly 1.1%. CDR1 and CDR2 from the germline V gene are LNHDA and SQIVND (reference sequence). The CDR3 runs to 13 residues. Trimming stripped 1 base from V and 8 bases from J, with 11 bases between. This clone was picked up a small number of times. The antigen is unknown. This sequence joins TRBV19 and TRBJ1-2; D may be TRBD1 (5 bases). The sample taken for sequencing was naive CD4+ T cells sorted from blood. Noted subset: CD45RA+ positively selected. The receptor was derived from a man aged 30 to 39 in good health. This CDR3 reads CASSIGRGRGYTF. CDR3 nucleotide sequence: TGTGCCAGTAGTATAGGAAGGGGCCGGGGCTACACCTTC.